This T cell receptor (beta chain) was obtained from a study of PD-1 blockade in classical Hodgkin lymphoma. Each patient's relapse followed autologous stem cell transplantation, and brentuximab vedotin exposure varied. Some clones are missing from TCRdb's copy, which holds only in-frame ones; the method was immunoSEQ multiplex PCR. The sample includes 45,000 to 55,000 clones, approximately 73% of them seen just once. This CDR3 has 15 amino acids. The germline V gene encodes CDR1 LNHDA and CDR2 SQIVND (reference sequence). V lost 2 bases, J lost 10 bases, and 15 bases lay in between. This sample comprised peripheral blood mononuclear cells (PBMCs), obtained before the second cycle of nivolumab. The chain employs TRBV19 and TRBJ1-6; D is uncertain. This clonotype originated in a human donor with classical Hodgkin lymphoma. In DNA, the CDR3 is TGTGCCAGTAGTATACTCGCGGGGTATCAGTCACCCCTCCACTTT. Translating it yields CASSILAGYQSPLHF.